The T cell receptor (beta chain) under discussion was sequenced for a study of control samples from healthy donors and cancer patients. The CDR3 is 16 amino acids. Germline lookup yields CDR1 GTSNPN and CDR2 SVGIG (reference sequence). V lost 3 bases and J lost 4; bases outside the gene matches: 9. Sequencing used immunoSEQ multiplex PCR; TCRdb keeps in-frame clones, though not all of them. The sample carries fewer than 65,000 clones, 80% recorded once. The V and J genes are TRBV30 and TRBJ1-4, with 9 bases aligning to TRBD1. Sequencing was performed on blood. This sequence was found in a man in his sixties or seventies in good health. CDR3 residues: CAWRDWTGVGNEKLFF. The CDR3 DNA follows: TGTGCCTGGAGGGACTGGACAGGGGTGGGTAATGAAAAACTGTTTTTT. The full variable domain, with the rest looked up from reference TRBV30 and TRBJ1-4, is SQTIHQWPATLVQPVGSPLSLECTVEGTSNPNLYWYRQAAGRGLQLLFYSVGIGQISSEVPQNLSASRPQDRQFILSSKKLLLSDSGFYLCAWRDWTGVGNEKLFFGSGTQLSVL.